This T cell receptor beta chain was recovered during a study of neurological immune-mediated disorders. Study-wide points: Multiple sclerosis was found to have the least TCR clonal expansion, below healthy controls, and HTLV-1-associated myelopathy the most. Private repertoires in all groups were suggested by the finding that expanded clones across subjects shared no CDR3 amino acid sequences.

Sample time point: technical triplicate 1. Source material was 2 million unsorted PBMCs, stored at -80 °C in RNAlater. This clonotype showed up just once. What it recognizes is unknown. Its ends do not fully match the called genes, so a read error is possible. CDR1 and CDR2 (germline): MDHEN, SYDVKM. The CDR3 length is 13 residues. cDNA synthesis was performed by 5'RACE with 10-nucleotide random UMIs. TCRdb reprocessed the 5' RACE reads via MiXCR and lists one record per CDR3 protein. Among around 37,000 distinct CDR3 sequences listed, 11% were seen once. The TCR comes from a man between 60 and 70 years old with HTLV-1-associated myelopathy (HAM/TSP). The chain is built from TRBV28 and TRBJ1-5; D call uncertain. The source material was PBMCs. The CDR3 loop reads CASSTPEEQHQHF. The CDR3 DNA reads TGTGCCAGCAGTACTCCCGAAGAGCAGCACCAGCATTTT.